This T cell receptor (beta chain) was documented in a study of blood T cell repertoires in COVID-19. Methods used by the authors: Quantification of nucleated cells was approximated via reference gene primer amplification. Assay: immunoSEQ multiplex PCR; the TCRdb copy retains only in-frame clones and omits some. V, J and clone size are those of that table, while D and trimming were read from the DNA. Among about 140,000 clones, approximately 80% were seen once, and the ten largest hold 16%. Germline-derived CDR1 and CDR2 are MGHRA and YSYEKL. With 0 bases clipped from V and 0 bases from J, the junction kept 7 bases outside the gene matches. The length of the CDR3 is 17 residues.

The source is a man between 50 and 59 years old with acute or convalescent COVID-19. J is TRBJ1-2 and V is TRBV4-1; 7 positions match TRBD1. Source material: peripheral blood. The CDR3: CASSQEADGTANYGYTF. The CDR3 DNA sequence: TGCGCCAGCAGCCAAGAGGCTGACGGGACAGCTAACTATGGCTACACCTTC.